Included here is one TCR beta chain sequence, with context. Its antigen remains unknown. Germline V gives CDR1 MRHNA, CDR2 SNTAGT. The CDR3 is 13 residues long. Trimming pared 7 bases from V and 0 bases from J, leaving 10 bases between. 60 Vbeta and 13 Jbeta primers were used in PCR. Clones were read by immunoSEQ multiplex PCR, and TCRdb kept only the in-frame ones, dropping some. With about 120,000 clones in the sample, the ten largest clones hold approximately 3.9%. The source of the sample is a study of cytomegalovirus exposure and HLA in healthy donors. About the study: HLA-typed donors were the source of approximately 85 million unique TCRs, which an early data release held.

Study-wide results and caveats: Later examination showed HLA-associated TCR beta chains had greater clonal expansion than equally common others. Most TCRs appeared rarely, but some public TCRs recurred in many donors. TCR beta V- and J-gene trimming was later associated with a missense DCLRE1C variant.

The receptor was isolated from a man younger than 35 in good health and CMV-seronegative. The chain couples TRBV6-4 to TRBJ2-7; maybe TRBD1 (5 bases). The sequencing input was PBMCs. The CDR3 here is CASNPDTSYEQYF. CDR3 nucleotides: TGTGCCAGCAACCCGGACACCTCCTACGAGCAGTACTTC.